The 13 T cell receptor beta chains below come from one sample, sequenced in a study of T cells after yellow fever vaccination. MiXCR, run by TCRdb on the 5' RACE reads, gives a single entry per CDR3 protein. The table has about 330,000 distinct CDR3 sequences, 4.1% seen once. Sequenced material: PBMCs, taken 5 days after the yellow fever booster vaccination. The source is a man younger than 35 who received the YFV17D yellow fever vaccine.

This clonotype was recorded many times. This chain connects TRBV7-8 to TRBJ2-5, with D uncertain. The V gene's germline CDR1 is SGHVS and CDR2 FQNEAQ. The CDR3 is 13 amino acids. V lost 4 bases, J lost 2 bases, and 8 bases lay in between. CDR3 in amino acids: CASSSSVQETQYF. The DNA of the CDR3 is TGTGCCAGCAGCTCTTCTGTACAAGAGACCCAGTACTTC.

J is TRBJ2-1 and V is TRBV6-5; D uncertain. CDR1 is MNHEY, CDR2 SVGAGI, per germline. The CDR3 totals 14 residues. The ends were cut back, 7 bases at V and 5 bases at J, with 15 bases in the middle. The CDR3 bases are TGTGCCAGCACTCTAGGATGGGGTAACAATGAGCAGTTCTTC. This gives the protein CASTLGWGNNEQFF.

This clonotype was seen repeatedly, ten times or more. The chain joins TRBV27 to TRBJ2-3; a possible D gene is TRBD2 (6 bases). Trimming pared 3 bases from V and 5 bases from J, leaving 9 bases between. The CDR3 length is 13 residues. Germline V gene data show CDR1 as MNHEY and CDR2 as SMNVEV (reference sequence). CDR3: CASSFRGRDTQYF. The CDR3 DNA sequence: TGTGCCAGCAGTTTCCGGGGGAGAGATACGCAGTATTTT.

In its sample, this clonotype was seen a few times. The V gene is TRBV5-1, the J gene TRBJ2-5, with 7 bases matching TRBD1. The V gene end was trimmed by 4 bases and the J gene end by 4 bases; junction bases not matched to a gene: 10. The CDR3 runs 15 residues. Germline V lookup: CDR1 SGHRS, CDR2 YFSETQ. The CDR3 DNA reads TGCGCCAGCAGCGTGACAGGGACCGGACGAGAGACCCAGTACTTC. It yields the protein CASSVTGTGRETQYF. The full variable domain, rest sourced from reference TRBV5-1 and TRBJ2-5, is KAGVTQTPRYLIKTRGQQVTLSCSPISGHRSVSWYQQTPGQGLQFLFEYFSETQRNKGNFPGRFSGRQFSNSRSEMNVSTLELGDSALYLCASSVTGTGRETQYFGPGTRLLVL.

This clonotype was picked up many times. This chain connects TRBV5-1 to TRBJ2-7; D perhaps matches TRBD1 (5 bases). Trimming removed 1 base from V and 0 bases from J, with 14 bases in between. CDR3 length equals 16 residues. CDR1 is SGHRS, CDR2 YFSETQ, per germline. The CDR3 spells CASSLRGLGTSYEQYF. In DNA form, the CDR3 reads TGCGCCAGCAGCTTGAGGGGTCTCGGCACCTCCTACGAGCAGTACTTC. The full variable domain, in which reference TRBV5-1 and TRBJ2-7 provide the parts outside the CDR3, is KAGVTQTPRYLIKTRGQQVTLSCSPISGHRSVSWYQQTPGQGLQFLFEYFSETQRNKGNFPGRFSGRQFSNSRSEMNVSTLELGDSALYLCASSLRGLGTSYEQYFGPGTRLTVT.

This chain's CDR3 is CASRVRGGRTGELFF. CDR3 DNA sequence: TGTGCCAGCAGGGTCCGGGGGGGCCGTACCGGGGAGCTGTTTTTT. This chain uses TRBV7-8 with TRBJ2-2; 8 bases match TRBD2. V shed 6 bases, J shed 5 bases, and the junction held 8 bases outside the gene matches. Germline-derived CDR1 and CDR2 are SGHVS and FQNEAQ. This CDR3 contains 15 residues.

At least ten counts were recorded for this clonotype. This chain connects TRBV5-1 to TRBJ2-3; 12 bases align to TRBD2. V lost 4 bases, J lost 0 bases, and 3 bases stayed unmatched. There are 16 residues in the CDR3. CDR1 is SGHRS, CDR2 YFSETQ, per germline. CDR3 DNA: TGCGCCAGCAGCCCCGGACTAGCGGGAAGCACAGATACGCAGTATTTT. Amino acids: CASSPGLAGSTDTQYF. Looking up the rest from reference TRBV5-1 and TRBJ2-3 gives the full variable domain: KAGVTQTPRYLIKTRGQQVTLSCSPISGHRSVSWYQQTPGQGLQFLFEYFSETQRNKGNFPGRFSGRQFSNSRSEMNVSTLELGDSALYLCASSPGLAGSTDTQYFGPGTRLTVL.

This clonotype was picked up a small number of times. This chain uses TRBV18 with TRBJ1-4; D perhaps matches TRBD1 (5 bases). The CDR3 contains 14 residues. Germline values: CDR1 KGHSH, CDR2 LQKENI. Trimming shortened V by 1 base and J by 8 bases, and 11 bases separated the two germline ends. In DNA form, the CDR3 reads TGTGCCAGCTCACCACAGGGGAAAGGAGAAAAACTGTTTTTT. This translates into CASSPQGKGEKLFF.

The table lists this clonotype with many counts. The chain has TRBV11-2 and TRBJ1-4, with D unclear. This CDR3 has 15 amino acids. Trimming stripped 3 bases from V and 8 bases from J, with 16 bases between. The germline V gene has CDR1 SGHAT and CDR2 FQNNGV. The CDR3: CASSFPPVGGEKLFF. CDR3 bases: TGTGCCAGCAGCTTCCCACCGGTAGGAGGGGAAAAACTGTTTTTT.

V usage is TRBV7-6 and J usage is TRBJ2-5; D is undetermined. The CDR3 has 14 amino acids. Germline CDR1 is SGHVS and CDR2 is FNYEAQ. Between the trimmed V and J ends, which lost 1 base and 1 base, there was a span of 7 bases. The CDR3 sequence is CASSLDWGQETQYF. The CDR3 nucleotides are TGTGCCAGCAGCTTAGATTGGGGCCAAGAGACCCAGTACTTC.

The chain combines TRBV12-3 or TRBV12-4 with TRBJ2-1, with D possibly being TRBD2 (5 bases). This CDR3 has 16 residues. V shed 5 bases and J shed 10 bases, with 24 bases lying between them. CDR3 coding DNA: TGTGCCAGCAGTCAAATCCTAGCACTGGCGATCCACGAGCAGTTCTTC. It yields the protein CASSQILALAIHEQFF.

The V gene is TRBV2, the J gene TRBJ1-4; the D is unclear. The germline CDR1 and CDR2 sequences are SNHLY and FYNNEI. The CDR3 has 14 amino acids. V gave up 9 bases and J gave up 1 base, with 12 bases separating them. CDR3 sequence: CASRWSETNEKLFF. CDR3 coding DNA: TGTGCCAGTCGGTGGAGCGAAACTAATGAAAAACTGTTTTTT.

This clonotype was seen a handful of times. V gene TRBV27 combines with J gene TRBJ2-7, with 9 bases fitting TRBD1. CDR1 is MNHEY, CDR2 SMNVEV, per germline (reference sequence). There are 14 residues in the CDR3. J gave up 2 bases and V 4 bases, and 3 bases lay outside the gene matches. The CDR3 region is CASSSWDRAYEQYF. The CDR3 bases are TGTGCCAGCAGTTCCTGGGACAGGGCCTACGAGCAGTACTTC.